This T cell receptor beta chain was identified during a study of T cell responses to AZD1222 COVID-19 vaccine. Looking at the study overall: Both about-4-week and about-12-week second-dose recipients were combined. Whole-study findings and limits: None of the repertoires were sampled until the peak T cell response had passed. Among AZD1222 vaccinees, only six were seropositive at baseline. Increased Spike-specific TCR breadth and depth were observed after two AZD1222 doses.

Using immunoSEQ multiplex PCR, the repertoire was profiled, and TCRdb retains in-frame clones only, with some absent. Counted here are about 29,000 clones, roughly 93% occurring once; the ten biggest clones make up over 8%. The length of the CDR3 is 18 residues. With regard to this clone: The antigen is undetermined.

Sequencing was performed on peripheral blood, taken on day 0 of AZD1222 vaccination. The TCR was taken from an adult in good health. The genes are TRBV21-1 and TRBJ2-2; the D call TRBD2 from the table was never checked on the DNA. TRBV21-1 is classified as a pseudogene. In nucleotides, the CDR3 is TGTGCCAGCAGCAAAGGACTGATCCTTTCGCCGAACACCGGGGAGCTGTTTTTT. The encoded protein is CASSKGLILSPNTGELFF.